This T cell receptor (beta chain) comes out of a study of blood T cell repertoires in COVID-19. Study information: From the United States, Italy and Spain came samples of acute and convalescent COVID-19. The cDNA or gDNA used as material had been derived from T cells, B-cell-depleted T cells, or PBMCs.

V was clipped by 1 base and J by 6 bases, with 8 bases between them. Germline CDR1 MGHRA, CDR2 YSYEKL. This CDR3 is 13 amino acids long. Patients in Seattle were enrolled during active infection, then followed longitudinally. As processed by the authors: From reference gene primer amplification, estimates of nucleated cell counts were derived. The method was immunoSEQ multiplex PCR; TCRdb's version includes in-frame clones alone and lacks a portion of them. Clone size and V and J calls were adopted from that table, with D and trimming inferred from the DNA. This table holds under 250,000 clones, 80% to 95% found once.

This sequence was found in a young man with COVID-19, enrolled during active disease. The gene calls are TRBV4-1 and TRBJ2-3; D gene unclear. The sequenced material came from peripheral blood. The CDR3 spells CASSQAPQDTQYF. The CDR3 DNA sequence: TGCGCCAGCAGCCAAGCTCCGCAGGATACGCAGTATTTT.